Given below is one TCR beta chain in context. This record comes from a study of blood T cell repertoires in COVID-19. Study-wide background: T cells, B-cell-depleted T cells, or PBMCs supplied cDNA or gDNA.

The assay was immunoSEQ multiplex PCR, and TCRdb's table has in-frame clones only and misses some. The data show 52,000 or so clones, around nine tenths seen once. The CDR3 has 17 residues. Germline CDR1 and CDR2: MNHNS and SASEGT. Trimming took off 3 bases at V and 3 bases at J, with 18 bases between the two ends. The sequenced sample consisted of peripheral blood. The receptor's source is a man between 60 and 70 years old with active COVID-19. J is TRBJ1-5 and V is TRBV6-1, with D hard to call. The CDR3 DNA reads TGTGCCAGCAGTGATGGGTCTGTCTCGGGGTACAATCAGCCCCAGCATTTT. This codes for CASSDGSVSGYNQPQHF.